This T cell receptor (beta chain) was retrieved from a study of cytomegalovirus exposure and HLA in healthy donors (TCRdb year 2017). Regarding the study in general: An earlier analysis of around 600 of the donors reported 250 to 350 Gb of sequence data and 117 million unique TCR beta sequences from some 180 million T cells. An early release that covered more than 550 HLA-typed donors contained approximately 300 gigabases of sequencing data and tens of millions of unique TCR sequences. Among the roughly 400 genotyped donors, roughly 80% belonged to the genetic ancestry cluster associated with self-reported Caucasian donors. The study aimed to test whether signatures of past pathogen exposure could be identified by cataloging public T cell receptors. The study profiled the T cell repertoires of hundreds of subjects by immunosequencing and related them to cytomegalovirus serostatus. Besides the first cohort of more than 650 subjects, a separate validation cohort made up of 120 different subjects was used. The study combined high-throughput TCR immunosequencing, statistical association of individual TCRs with disease status, and machine learning to predict cytomegalovirus infection status. To study patterns of TCR occurrence, a later analysis re-analyzed previously published TCR beta repertoires from 650 to 750 donors and added high-resolution HLA genotyping. Rather than drawing on any new phenotypic data, the later analysis identified candidate immune exposures from TCR beta sequences and the way those sequences occurred across donors. In an earlier analysis of 587 of the donors, high-throughput TCR beta sequencing was used to judge whether each TCR beta V gene segment behaved as functional or pseudogenic. Donor age, sex, ethnicity and CMV serostatus were collected together with the repertoire data. In a later genetic analysis, genome-wide SNP genotypes for about 55% of the roughly 700 donors were used, and that subset was treated as a discovery cohort. Every discovery cohort repertoire had been produced on one sequencing platform. Both class I and class II loci were covered by HLA typing, at four-digit resolution. The number of typed donors differed by locus: roughly 620-630 for A, B, C, DRB1 and DQB1; approximately 530 for DQA1; over 600 for DPA1; and around 490 for DPB1. A handful of DR-DQ haplotypes were handled as single units for association and clustering because linkage in the cohort was strong. Across around 400 genotyped donors of the cohort, an average of about 240,000 unique TCR beta nucleotide sequences per donor were sequenced, and roughly a sixth of those sequences were non-productive. The paper as a whole reports these results and caveats: In an earlier analysis of roughly 500 of the donors, most TCR beta V segments appeared in productive rearrangements about 90% or about 30% of the time, broadly matching IMGT annotations. The presence/absence analyses assumed that sequencing depth was roughly uniform across donors, and that assumption may not be true. Three of the identified cytomegalovirus-associated TCR beta chains were confirmed in vitro to be specific for cytomegalovirus antigens. Because counts were too low, roughly 17 rarely observed V segments, including chromosome 9 orphons, were left out of the earlier analysis of about 500 of the donors. The study listed 150 to 200 TCR beta chains as associated with cytomegalovirus. Some IMGT-functional V segments, including TRBV6-2 and TRBV6-3, could not be distinguished by the 87-base-pair reads and were therefore excluded. A later genetic analysis reported fewer N-insertions in productive TCRs among donors in an Asian-associated ancestry cluster than the approximately 670-donor mean. It was suggested by the authors that the approach could potentially be generalized to other disease states and immunological phenotypes. Because HLA typing was unavailable for some donors at each locus, only the typed subset was used in association tests. Several of the top co-occurrence clusters appeared to be linked to parvovirus B19, influenza, CMV and Epstein-Barr virus, according to a later analysis. According to a later analysis, most CMV-associated TCR beta chains appeared to be HLA-restricted, and the HLA associations seemed to be driven largely by CMV exposure. This cohort had only TCR beta chains sequenced, and the lack of alpha or paired-chain data limited which features could be detected. A further reported finding was that TCR beta sequences accurately predicted the HLA-A and HLA-B alleles for most subjects in the first cohort. A group of highly shared sequence variants was considered likely to be a technical artifact of the sequencing pipeline. In a later analysis, around 17,000 TCR beta sequences were associated with specific HLA alleles at a false discovery rate of 0.05. CMV serostatus was the only immune exposure information available for the cohort. V-gene and J-gene trimming of TCR beta chains was associated with a missense DCLRE1C variant in a later genetic analysis, and the association was replicated in an independent cohort. Compared with equally common non-associated chains, HLA-associated TCR beta chains in a later analysis were more clonally expanded and had lower generation probabilities. In a later analysis, TCR association rates were found to vary across HLA loci, with the most associated TCRs seen for DRB1 alleles and the fewest for HLA-C alleles. Correlated functional status among segregating V segments might reflect linkage disequilibrium, but an unknown experimental factor could not be ruled out. The classifier was reported to diagnose cytomegalovirus status with high specificity and sensitivity in both the original and validation cohorts. When HLA alleles, especially DR and DQ, strongly co-occurred, TCR associations were difficult to assign to individual alleles. Across donors, most TCR sequences were observed very rarely, whereas some public TCRs were present in many individuals.

In total, 600 or so healthy bone marrow donors made up the cohort. At the time of sampling, all cohort members were nominally healthy, though unrecorded immune exposures were likely present. The donor was CMV seronegative and belonged to the group of over 350 seronegative cohort members. Each donor provided a peripheral blood sample, and peripheral blood mononuclear cells were used for TCR beta sequencing. The Qiagen DNeasy Blood Extraction Kit was used to extract genomic DNA from the blood cell samples. About this clone itself: Its specific antigen is unknown. The record has no base qualities; no much larger clone is one base away.

For CDR1 and CDR2, the germline V gene lists SGHRS and YFSETQ. Inclusive of the bounding cysteine and phenylalanine, the CDR3 is 12 residues long. Of all the DNA, just the CDR3 is kept, 36 bases in frame from base 1. The junction carries 4 bases between V and J, which are trimmed by 0 bases and 4 bases respectively. Libraries came from the immunoSEQ multiplex PCR assay. For the multiplex PCR, a mixture combining 60 forward primers for TCR Vbeta segments and 13 reverse primers for TCR Jbeta segments was used. A multiplex PCR assay on genomic DNA amplified the CDR3 region of rearranged TCR beta genes. The amplified TCR beta libraries were sequenced on the Illumina HiSeq System as 87-base-pair reads. The original methods were these. In a later analysis, tens of millions of unique TCR beta chains were counted across the roughly 700 repertoires, and around 11 million of these chains were shared by at least two donors. Raw reads were error-corrected and collapsed into unique sequences with a nearest-neighbor algorithm that merged closely related sequences to remove PCR and sequencing errors. To assign V, D and J gene segments, CDR3 sequences were aligned to IMGT reference sequences. For a sequence to be retained, a match of at least six nucleotides was required to both a V gene segment and a J gene segment. Rearrangements were called productive when the CDR3 lacked stop codons and stayed in frame with V and J; all others were non-productive. CDR3 was defined according to IMGT convention as the region running from the second conserved V-encoded cysteine to the conserved J-encoded phenylalanine. The earlier analysis of 587 of the donors excluded sequences that lacked an unambiguous match to a single V gene segment. An earlier analysis of 587 of the donors called V segments functional above 56.7% productive rearrangements and segregating when the between-donor standard deviation exceeded 5%. A statistical classification framework was built for diagnosing cytomegalovirus status from the catalog of TCR beta chain sequences. In a later analysis, TCR nucleotide sequences were compared against IMGT/GENE-DB human TR gene sequences so that V and J genes could be assigned. In a later analysis, CDR3 sequences and most-parsimonious VDJ recombination scenarios were assigned using the TCRdist pipeline. In a later analysis, each TCR beta chain was defined by its CDR3 amino acid sequence together with its V-gene family, and reads without a unique V-gene family were excluded. A later analysis removed 592 highly shared, low-generation-probability nucleotide sequences to deal with suspected cross-contamination and a sequencing artifact. In a later analysis, a clonal expansion index was calculated for each public chain from normalized within-repertoire ranks of inferred template counts. Generation probabilities in a later analysis came from a VDJ recombination model fitted to out-of-frame rearrangements, and those results were checked against IGoR. In a later analysis, TCR-TCR, TCR-HLA and TCR-CMV co-occurrence was scored with hypergeometric tests, and a repertoire-size bias correction was applied to TCR pairs. To estimate false discovery rates, a later analysis permuted the HLA or CMV assignments 20 times. In a later analysis, co-occurring TCRs were grouped using DBSCAN, with TCRdist sequence similarity added in when clustering inside HLA-allele-positive subsets. Repertoires with fewer than 30,000 or more than 120,000 public chains were left out of co-occurrence clustering, as were five repertoires with anomalous nucleotide sharing. Entries here come from immuneACCESS through TCRdb and include only in-frame sequences with V and J called. Some clones fail to appear in such tables; in the studies checked, an unresolved V gene covers under half of the shortfall, and the cause of the remainder is unknown. V and J calls and clone size are as listed in that table; D and trimming were resolved from the DNA. In this sample the table shows under 300,000 clones, approximately 70% of which occur a single time. The ten largest account for about 2.2% of the sample.

The TCR comes from a female donor in good health and CMV-seronegative. The chain employs TRBV5-1 and TRBJ2-5; the D gene cannot be resolved reliably. Sequences were obtained from PBMCs. CDR3 reads: CASSLGRETQYF. The DNA is TGCGCCAGCAGCTTGGGGAGAGAGACCCAGTACTTC.